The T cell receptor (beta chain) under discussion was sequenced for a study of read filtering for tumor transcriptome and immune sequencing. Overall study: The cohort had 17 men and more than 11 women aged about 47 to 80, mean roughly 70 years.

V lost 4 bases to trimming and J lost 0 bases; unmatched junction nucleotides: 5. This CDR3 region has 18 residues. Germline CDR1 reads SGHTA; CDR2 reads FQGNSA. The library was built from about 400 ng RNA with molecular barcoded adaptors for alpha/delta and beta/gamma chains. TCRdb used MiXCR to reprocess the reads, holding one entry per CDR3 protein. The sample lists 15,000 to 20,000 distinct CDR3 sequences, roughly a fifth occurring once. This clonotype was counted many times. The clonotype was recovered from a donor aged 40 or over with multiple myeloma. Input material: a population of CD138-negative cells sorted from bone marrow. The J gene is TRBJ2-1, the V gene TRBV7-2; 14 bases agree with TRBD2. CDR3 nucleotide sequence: TGTGCCAGCAGCTCCGGGACTAGCGGGAGTTACTCCTACAATGAGCAGTTCTTC. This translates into CASSSGTSGSYSYNEQFF.